The next 9 T cell receptor beta chains were all read from a single sample in a study of blood T cell repertoires in COVID-19 (dated by TCRdb to about 2020). Libraries were made using the immunoSEQ multiplex PCR assay. TCRdb provides this immuneACCESS table in a form limited to in-frame rearrangements. Some clones are lacking; in checked studies, under half of them reflect an unresolved V gene, and why the rest are absent is not known. This sample comprises around 95,000 clones, almost 80% of them detected only once. Around a third of the sample belongs to the ten largest clones. Sequencing used peripheral blood. These receptors were obtained from a man between 65 and 79 years old with active or convalescent COVID-19.

The CDR3 here is CASSWGAYEQYF. DNA for the CDR3: TGTGCCAGCAGCTGGGGGGCCTACGAGCAGTACTTC. The genes are TRBV5-6 and TRBJ2-7; D is perhaps TRBD2 (6 bases). CDR3 length: 12 amino acids. V shed 3 bases and J shed 2 bases, with 6 bases lying between them. CDR1 is SGHDT, CDR2 YYEEEE, per germline.

This chain joins TRBV7-9 and TRBJ2-1, with 9 positions matching TRBD2. CDR1 is SEHNR, CDR2 FQNEAQ, per germline (reference sequence). This CDR3 comprises 16 residues. V lost 3 bases, J lost 2 bases, and 5 bases stayed unmatched. In DNA form, the CDR3 reads TGTGCCAGCAGCTTCGGCGGGGGGGCCGCCTACAATGAGCAGTTCTTC. Protein sequence: CASSFGGGAAYNEQFF.

The chain has TRBV11-3 and TRBJ2-3; TRBD2 agrees at 15 bases. This CDR3 spans 16 amino acids. Germline CDR1 SGHNT, CDR2 YENEEA. Losses at the gene ends were 6 bases for V and 7 bases for J; bases not matched to a gene: 8. The CDR3 spells CASSPGLAGGPYTQYF. The CDR3 coding sequence is TGTGCCAGCAGTCCTGGACTAGCGGGGGGGCCATATACGCAGTATTTT.

V and J are TRBV4-1 and TRBJ1-1, with TRBD1 identical over 9 bases. V was pared by 5 bases and J by 1 base, with 8 bases of the junction left unmatched. The CDR3 is 16 residues long. Per the germline V gene, CDR1 is MGHRA and CDR2 is YSYEKL. CDR3 bases: TGCGCCAGCAGCTATTACCGGGACAGGGCGAACACTGAAGCTTTCTTT. It is translated as CASSYYRDRANTEAFF.

The chain has TRBV7-2 and TRBJ1-6; no reliable D call. The CDR3 length is 14 residues. CDR1 and CDR2 (germline): SGHTA, FQGNSA. Between the trimmed V and J ends, which lost 1 base and 5 bases, there was a span of 6 bases. As DNA, the CDR3 is TGTGCCAGCAGCTTAGATGCAGATAATTCACCCCTCCACTTT. The encoded protein is CASSLDADNSPLHF.

The rearrangement links TRBV2 to TRBJ2-1; the D gene is possibly TRBD2 (6 bases). The germline gives CDR1 SNHLY, CDR2 FYNNEI. Between the trimmed V and J ends, which lost 7 bases and 8 bases, there was a span of 15 bases. This CDR3 is 13 amino acids long. The DNA for the CDR3 is TGTGCCAGCATTTTCGGAGGGGACGATGAGCAGTTCTTC. Protein product: CASIFGGDDEQFF.

This clone is a singleton in its sample. This sequence joins TRBV6-5 and TRBJ1-1, with D unclear. CDR1 is MNHEY and CDR2 is SVGAGI in the germline V gene. Trimming took 5 bases from V and 8 from J, leaving 15 bases between them. CDR3 length: 13 amino acids. The CDR3 protein is CASSRFEGAEAFF. The CDR3 DNA reads TGTGCCAGCAGTAGATTCGAGGGAGCCGAAGCTTTCTTT.

The rearrangement links TRBV14 to TRBJ2-1; 7 positions agree with TRBD2. Germline values: CDR1 SGHDN, CDR2 FVKESK. This CDR3 is built from 14 residues. Trimming at V came to 5 bases and at J to 4 bases, leaving 5 bases not matched to a gene. The DNA for the CDR3 is TGTGCCAGCAGCTTCCAGGGAGGGTACAATGAGCAGTTCTTC. It is translated as CASSFQGGYNEQFF.

This clone was observed a few times. The J gene is TRBJ1-1, the V gene TRBV29-1; D perhaps matches TRBD1 (5 bases). The germline V gene has CDR1 SQVTM and CDR2 ANQGSEA. This CDR3 is 16 amino acids long. V was shortened by 6 bases and J by 0 bases, with 20 bases between the two germline ends. The CDR3 spells CSVPRAGRTMNTEAFF. The CDR3 DNA sequence: TGCAGCGTCCCCCGGGCGGGGCGAACTATGAACACTGAAGCTTTCTTT. The whole variable domain, remainder taken from reference TRBV29-1 and TRBJ1-1, is SAVISQKPSRDICQRGTSLTIQCQVDSQVTMMFWYRQQPGQSLTLIATANQGSEATYESGFVIDKFPISRPNLTFSTLTVSNMSPEDSSIYLCSVPRAGRTMNTEAFFGQGTRLTVV.